What follows describes a single T cell receptor beta chain. Its antigen is unknown. Assay used: immunoSEQ multiplex PCR; TCRdb lists only in-frame clones, some missing. The repertoire holds tens of thousands of clones, with about 76% as singletons. This sample is drawn from a study of radiotherapy plus CTLA-4 blockade in lung cancer. As for the study in general: An objective response was seen in roughly a sixth of patients, and disease control in less than 35%.

The study gave focal radiation plus ipilimumab CTLA-4 blockade to patients with chemo-refractory metastatic non-small-cell lung cancer. Study results and caveats: Radiotherapy was combined with ipilimumab, and tumor-derived TCR clones then expanded in blood. Per reports, early blood T cell clone dynamics, plus interferon-beta, forecast response most strongly.

The germline CDR1 and CDR2 sequences are SNHLY and FYNNEI. CDR3 size: 16 residues. V shed 4 bases, J shed 1 base, and the junction held 1 base outside the gene matches. The source material was peripheral blood, sampled from a patient treated with radiotherapy plus ipilimumab. This sequence was found in a human donor with non-small cell lung cancer who had a complete response to radiotherapy plus ipilimumab. J is TRBJ2-5 and V is TRBV2; TRBD2 aligns across 15 bases. This CDR3 reads CASSAGLAGGQETQYF. CDR3 nucleotides: TGTGCCAGCAGTGCGGGACTAGCGGGGGGCCAAGAGACCCAGTACTTC.